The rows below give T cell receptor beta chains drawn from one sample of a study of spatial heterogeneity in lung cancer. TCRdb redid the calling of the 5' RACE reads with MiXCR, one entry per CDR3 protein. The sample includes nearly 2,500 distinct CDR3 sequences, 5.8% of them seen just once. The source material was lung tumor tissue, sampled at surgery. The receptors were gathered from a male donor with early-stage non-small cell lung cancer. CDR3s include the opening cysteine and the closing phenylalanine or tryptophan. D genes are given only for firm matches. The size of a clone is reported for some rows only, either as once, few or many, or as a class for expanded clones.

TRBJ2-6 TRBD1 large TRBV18 TGTGCCAGCTCTCAACAGGGGGCGACCAACGTCCTGACTTTC CASSQQGATNVLTF
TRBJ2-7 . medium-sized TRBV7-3 TGTGCCAGCAGCCGCGGCGGAGGGGACTCCTACGAGCAGTACTTC CASSRGGGDSYEQYF
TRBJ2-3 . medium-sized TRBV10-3 TGTGCCATCGCGGCGGGGAGAGATACGCAGTATTTT CAIAAGRDTQYF
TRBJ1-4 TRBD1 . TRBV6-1 TGTGCCAGCAGTGAGCCCGGACAGGGGGCGGAAAAACTGTTTTTT CASSEPGQGAEKLFF
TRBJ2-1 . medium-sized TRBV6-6 TGTGCCAGCAACGGACTCGTTAGTGTGTCCTACAATGAGCAGTTCTTC CASNGLVSVSYNEQFF
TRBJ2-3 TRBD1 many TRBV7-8 TGTGCCAGCAGCCCGCGGACAGGGATGGGCACAGATACGCAGTATTTT CASSPRTGMGTDTQYF
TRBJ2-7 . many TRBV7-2 TGTGCCAGCAGCCCTCTCCGAATCGGGAAAGACGAGCAGTACTTC CASSPLRIGKDEQYF
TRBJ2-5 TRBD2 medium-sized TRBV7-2 TGTGCCAGCAGCAAGACTAGCGGGAGGGGGCAAGAGACCCAGTACTTC CASSKTSGRGQETQYF
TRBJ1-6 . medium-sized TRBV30 TGTGCCTGGAGTGTTAACCGGGCACTCCACTTT CAWSVNRALHF
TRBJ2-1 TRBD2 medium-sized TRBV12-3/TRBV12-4 TGTGCCAGCAGGGCTGGGACTAGCCTGAATGAGCAGTTCTTC CASRAGTSLNEQFF
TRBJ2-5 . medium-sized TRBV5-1 TGCGCCAGCAGCTTGGACCGGGTCATCTCAGAGACCCAGTACTTC CASSLDRVISETQYF
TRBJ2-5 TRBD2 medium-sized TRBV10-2 TGCGCCAGCAGTGAGAGGGCTAGCGGGAGGGAAGAGACCCAGTACTTC CASSERASGREETQYF
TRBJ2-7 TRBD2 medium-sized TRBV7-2 TGTGCCAGCAGCTTTACGGGAGGGTTCTACGAGCAGTACTTC CASSFTGGFYEQYF
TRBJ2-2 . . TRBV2 TGTGCCAGCAGCCCCGGGACAACGAACACCGGGGAGCTGTTTTTT CASSPGTTNTGELFF
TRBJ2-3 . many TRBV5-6 TGTGCCAGCAGCTTGGCTTGGATTGGTGCAGATACGCAGTATTTT CASSLAWIGADTQYF
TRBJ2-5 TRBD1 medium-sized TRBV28 TGTGCCAGCAGCTATACAGGGGGCCCTGGAGAGACCCAGTACTTC CASSYTGGPGETQYF
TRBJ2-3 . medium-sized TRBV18 TGTGCCAGCGGGCGGCTCACAGATACGCAGTATTTT CASGRLTDTQYF
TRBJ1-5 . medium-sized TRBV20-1 TGCAGTGCCCCCCCTTCCCCGGATCAGCCCCAGCATTTT CSAPPSPDQPQHF
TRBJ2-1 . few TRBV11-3 TGTGCCAGCAGCTTAGCTGGACAGTTCTACAATGAGCAGTTCTTC CASSLAGQFYNEQFF
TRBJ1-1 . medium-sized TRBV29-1 TGCAGCGGACAGATCCAGAACACTGAAGCTTTCTTT CSGQIQNTEAFF
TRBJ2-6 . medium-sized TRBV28 TGTGCCAGCAGATCTACAGGTTACTCTGGGGCCAACGTCCTGACTTTC CASRSTGYSGANVLTF
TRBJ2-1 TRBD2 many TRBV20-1 TGCAGTGCTGAACCGACGTTGCGGGAGTTCCCTTACAATGAGCAGTTCTTC CSAEPTLREFPYNEQFF